This T cell receptor beta chain is drawn from a study of CD4 T cells in relation to SARS-CoV-2 and coronaviruses. This CDR3 is built from 14 residues. Germline V gives CDR1 SNHLY, CDR2 FYNNEI. V shed 6 bases and J 5 bases; nucleotides not matched to a gene: 7. The method was immunoSEQ multiplex PCR; TCRdb's version includes in-frame clones alone and lacks a portion of them. This table has 30,000 to 45,000 clones, over 75% appearing once. This clone has a single count. The clonotype comes from an adult with COVID-19. The chain employs TRBV2 and TRBJ1-5, with 7 bases that match TRBD1. What was sequenced was memory CD4+ T cells from PBMCs. The CDR3 nucleotides are TGTGCCAGCAGGGAGACAGGGCCACATCAGCCCCAGCATTTT. Translating it yields CASRETGPHQPQHF.